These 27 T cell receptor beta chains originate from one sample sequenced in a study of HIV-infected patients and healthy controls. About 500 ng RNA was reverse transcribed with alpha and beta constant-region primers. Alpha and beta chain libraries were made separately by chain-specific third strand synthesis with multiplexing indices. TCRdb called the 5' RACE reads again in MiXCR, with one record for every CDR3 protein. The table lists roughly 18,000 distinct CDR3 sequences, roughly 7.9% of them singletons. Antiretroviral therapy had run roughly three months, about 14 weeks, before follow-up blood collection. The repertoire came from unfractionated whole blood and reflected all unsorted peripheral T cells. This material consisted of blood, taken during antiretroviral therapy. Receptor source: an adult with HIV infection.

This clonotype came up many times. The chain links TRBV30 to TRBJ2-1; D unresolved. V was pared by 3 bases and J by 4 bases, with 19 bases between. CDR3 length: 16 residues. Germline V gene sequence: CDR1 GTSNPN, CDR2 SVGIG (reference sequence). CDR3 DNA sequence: TGTGCCTGGAGCGACTCGTTCGTGGATAAATACAATGAGCAGTTCTTC. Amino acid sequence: CAWSDSFVDKYNEQFF.

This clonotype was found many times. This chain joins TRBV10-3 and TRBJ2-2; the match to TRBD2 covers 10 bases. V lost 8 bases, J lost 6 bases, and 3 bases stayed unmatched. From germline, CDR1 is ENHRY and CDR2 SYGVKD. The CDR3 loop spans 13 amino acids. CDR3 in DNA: TGTGCCATCGGAGGGACTAGCGCCGGGGAGCTGTTTTTT. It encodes CAIGGTSAGELFF.

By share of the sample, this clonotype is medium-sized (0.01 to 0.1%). For the CDR3, the DNA is TGTGCCAGCAGTTTGTCGCCTCAAAACATTCAGTACTTC. Translating it yields CASSLSPQNIQYF. The chain has TRBV28 and TRBJ2-4; no definite D call. There are 13 residues in the CDR3. Trimming removed 3 bases at V and 5 bases at J, with 8 bases between. Germline CDR1 reads MDHEN; CDR2 reads SYDVKM.

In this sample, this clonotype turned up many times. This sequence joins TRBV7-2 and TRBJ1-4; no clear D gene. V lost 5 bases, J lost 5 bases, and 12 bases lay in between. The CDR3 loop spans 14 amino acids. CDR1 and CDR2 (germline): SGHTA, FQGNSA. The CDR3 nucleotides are TGTGCCAGCAGCCACCGGGAGGTCAATGAAAAACTGTTTTTT. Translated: CASSHREVNEKLFF.

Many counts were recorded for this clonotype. This CDR3 reads CASSPGGTGELFF. The CDR3 bases are TGTGCCAGCAGTCCAGGGGGGACCGGGGAGCTGTTTTTT. The gene calls are TRBV6-5 and TRBJ2-2, with D maybe TRBD1 (7 bases). V was trimmed by 5 bases and J by 5 bases, leaving 9 bases between them. CDR3 length equals 13 residues. Germline loops: CDR1 MNHEY, CDR2 SVGAGI.

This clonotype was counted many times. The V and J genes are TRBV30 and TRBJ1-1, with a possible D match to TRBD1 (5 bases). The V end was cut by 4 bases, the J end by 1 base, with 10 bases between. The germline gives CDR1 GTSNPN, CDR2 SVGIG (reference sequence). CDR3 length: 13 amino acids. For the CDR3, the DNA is TGTGCCTGGAACAGGCAGACGAACACTGAAGCTTTCTTT. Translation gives CAWNRQTNTEAFF.

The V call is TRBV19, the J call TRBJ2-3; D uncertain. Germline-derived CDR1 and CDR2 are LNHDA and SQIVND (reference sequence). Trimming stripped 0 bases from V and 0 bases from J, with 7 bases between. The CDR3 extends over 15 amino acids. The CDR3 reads CASSIESRSTDTQYF. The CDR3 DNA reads TGTGCCAGTAGTATAGAGAGCCGAAGCACAGATACGCAGTATTTT.

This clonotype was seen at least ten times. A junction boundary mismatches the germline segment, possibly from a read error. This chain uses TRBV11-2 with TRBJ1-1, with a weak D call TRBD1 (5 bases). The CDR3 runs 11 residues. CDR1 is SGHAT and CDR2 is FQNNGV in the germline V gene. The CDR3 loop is CASSLERTTYF. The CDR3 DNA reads TGTGCCAGCAGCTTAGAAAGGACAACTTATTTT.

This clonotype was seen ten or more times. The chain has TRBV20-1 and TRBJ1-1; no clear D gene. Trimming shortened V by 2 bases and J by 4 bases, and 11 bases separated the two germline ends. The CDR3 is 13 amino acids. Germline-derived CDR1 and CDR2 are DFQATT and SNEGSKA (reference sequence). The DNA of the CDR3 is TGCAGTGCTAGATTCACAGTGGGCACTGAAGCTTTCTTT. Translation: CSARFTVGTEAFF.

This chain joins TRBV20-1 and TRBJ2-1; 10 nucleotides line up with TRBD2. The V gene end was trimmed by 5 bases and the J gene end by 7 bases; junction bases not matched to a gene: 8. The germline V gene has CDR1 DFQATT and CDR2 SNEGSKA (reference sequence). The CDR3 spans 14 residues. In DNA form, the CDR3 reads TGCAGTGCTCCGAGAGCGGGAGGGGTGAATGAGCAGTTCTTC. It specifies CSAPRAGGVNEQFF.

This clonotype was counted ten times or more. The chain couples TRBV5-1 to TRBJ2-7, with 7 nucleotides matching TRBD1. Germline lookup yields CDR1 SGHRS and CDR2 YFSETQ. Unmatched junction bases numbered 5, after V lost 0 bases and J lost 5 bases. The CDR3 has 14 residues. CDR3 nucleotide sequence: TGCGCCAGCAGCTTGGGACAGGGCACCGACGAGCAGTACTTC. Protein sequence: CASSLGQGTDEQYF. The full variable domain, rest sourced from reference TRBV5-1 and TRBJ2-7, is KAGVTQTPRYLIKTRGQQVTLSCSPISGHRSVSWYQQTPGQGLQFLFEYFSETQRNKGNFPGRFSGRQFSNSRSEMNVSTLELGDSALYLCASSLGQGTDEQYFGPGTRLTVT.

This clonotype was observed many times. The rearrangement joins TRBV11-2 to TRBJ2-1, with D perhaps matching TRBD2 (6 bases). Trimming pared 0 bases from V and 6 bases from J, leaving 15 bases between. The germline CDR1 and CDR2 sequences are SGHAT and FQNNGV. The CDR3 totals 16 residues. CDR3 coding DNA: TGTGCCAGCAGCTTAGATATCGCGGGATTGCTCAATGAGCAGTTCTTC. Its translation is CASSLDIAGLLNEQFF. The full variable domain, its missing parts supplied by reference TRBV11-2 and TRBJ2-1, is EAGVAQSPRYKIIEKRQSVAFWCNPISGHATLYWYQQILGQGPKLLIQFQNNGVVDDSQLPKDRFSAERLKGVDSTLKIQPAKLEDSAVYLCASSLDIAGLLNEQFFGPGTRLTVL.

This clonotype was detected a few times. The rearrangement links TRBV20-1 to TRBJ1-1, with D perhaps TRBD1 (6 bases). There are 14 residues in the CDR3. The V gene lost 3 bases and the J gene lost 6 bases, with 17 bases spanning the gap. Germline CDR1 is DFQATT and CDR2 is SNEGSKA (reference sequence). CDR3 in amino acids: CSASYGGARAEAFF. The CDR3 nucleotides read TGCAGTGCTAGTTATGGGGGCGCGAGGGCTGAAGCTTTCTTT.

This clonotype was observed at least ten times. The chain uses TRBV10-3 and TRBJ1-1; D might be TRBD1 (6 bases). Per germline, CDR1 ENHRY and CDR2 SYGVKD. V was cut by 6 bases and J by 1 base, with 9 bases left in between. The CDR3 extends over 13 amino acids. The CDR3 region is CAIRDSWNTEAFF. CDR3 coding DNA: TGTGCCATCAGGGACAGCTGGAACACTGAAGCTTTCTTT.

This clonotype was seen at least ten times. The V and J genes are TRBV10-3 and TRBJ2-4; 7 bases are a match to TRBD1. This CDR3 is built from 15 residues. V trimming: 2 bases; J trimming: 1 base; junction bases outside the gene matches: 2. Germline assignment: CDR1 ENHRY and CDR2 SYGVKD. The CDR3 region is CAISEADRAKNIQYF. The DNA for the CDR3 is TGTGCCATCAGTGAGGCGGACAGGGCCAAAAACATTCAGTACTTC.

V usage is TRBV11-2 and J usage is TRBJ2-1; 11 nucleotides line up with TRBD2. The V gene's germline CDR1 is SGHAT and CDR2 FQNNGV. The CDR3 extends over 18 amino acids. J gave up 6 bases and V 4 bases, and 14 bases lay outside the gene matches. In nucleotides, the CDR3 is TGTGCCAGCAGCTCAATTTCTAGCGGGGGGTCCCCTAGCAATGAGCAGTTCTTC. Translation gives CASSSISSGGSPSNEQFF.

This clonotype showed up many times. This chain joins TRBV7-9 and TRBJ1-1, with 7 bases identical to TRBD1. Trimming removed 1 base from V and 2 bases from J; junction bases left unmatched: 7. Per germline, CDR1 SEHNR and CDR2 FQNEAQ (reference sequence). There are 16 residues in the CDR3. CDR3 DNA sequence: TGTGCCAGCAGCTTAGACAGGGGTGTGGGAAACACTGAAGCTTTCTTT. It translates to CASSLDRGVGNTEAFF.

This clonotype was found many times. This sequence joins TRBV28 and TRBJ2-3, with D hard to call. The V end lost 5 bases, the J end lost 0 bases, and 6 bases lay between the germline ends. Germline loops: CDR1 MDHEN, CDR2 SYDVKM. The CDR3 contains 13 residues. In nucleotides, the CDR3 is TGTGCCAGCAGTGTCACTAGCACAGATACGCAGTATTTT. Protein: CASSVTSTDTQYF.

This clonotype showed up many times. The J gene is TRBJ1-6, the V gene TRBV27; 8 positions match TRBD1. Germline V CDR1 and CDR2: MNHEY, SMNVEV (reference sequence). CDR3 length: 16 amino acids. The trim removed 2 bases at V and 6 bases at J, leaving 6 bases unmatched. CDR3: CASSLDRGFGNSPLHF. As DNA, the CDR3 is TGTGCCAGCAGTTTAGACAGGGGTTTTGGTAATTCACCCCTCCACTTT.

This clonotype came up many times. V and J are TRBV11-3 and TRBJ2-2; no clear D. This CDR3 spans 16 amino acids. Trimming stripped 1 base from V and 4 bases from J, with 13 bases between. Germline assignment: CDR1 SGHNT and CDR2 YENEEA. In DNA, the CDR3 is TGTGCCAGCAGCTTAGGCACCGCCGTGGGCACCGGGGAGCTGTTTTTT. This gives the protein CASSLGTAVGTGELFF.

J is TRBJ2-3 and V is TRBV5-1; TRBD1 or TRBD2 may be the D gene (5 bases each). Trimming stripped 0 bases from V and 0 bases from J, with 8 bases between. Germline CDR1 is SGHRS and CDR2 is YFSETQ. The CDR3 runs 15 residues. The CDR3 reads CASSLAWGSTDTQYF. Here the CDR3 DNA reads TGCGCCAGCAGCTTGGCCTGGGGGAGCACAGATACGCAGTATTTT.

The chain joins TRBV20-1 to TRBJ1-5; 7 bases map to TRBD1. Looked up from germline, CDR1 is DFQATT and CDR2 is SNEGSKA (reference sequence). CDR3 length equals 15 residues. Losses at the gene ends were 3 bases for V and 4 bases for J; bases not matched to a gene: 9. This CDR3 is CSARVQGIGNQPQHF. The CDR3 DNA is TGCAGTGCTAGGGTACAGGGGATTGGAAATCAGCCCCAGCATTTT.

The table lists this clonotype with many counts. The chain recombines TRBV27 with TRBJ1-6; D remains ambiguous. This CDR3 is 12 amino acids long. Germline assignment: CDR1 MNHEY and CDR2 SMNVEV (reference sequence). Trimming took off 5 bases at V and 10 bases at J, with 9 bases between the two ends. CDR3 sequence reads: CASSLNSSPLHF. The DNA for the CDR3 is TGTGCCAGCAGTCTCAACAGCTCACCCCTCCACTTT.

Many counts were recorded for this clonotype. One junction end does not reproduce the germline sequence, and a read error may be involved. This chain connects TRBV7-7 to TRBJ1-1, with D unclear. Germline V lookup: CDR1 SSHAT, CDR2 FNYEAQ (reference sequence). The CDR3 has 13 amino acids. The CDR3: CASSLQSNTEAFF. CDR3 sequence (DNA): TGTGCTAGCAGCTTACAATCGAACACTGAAGCTTTCTTT.

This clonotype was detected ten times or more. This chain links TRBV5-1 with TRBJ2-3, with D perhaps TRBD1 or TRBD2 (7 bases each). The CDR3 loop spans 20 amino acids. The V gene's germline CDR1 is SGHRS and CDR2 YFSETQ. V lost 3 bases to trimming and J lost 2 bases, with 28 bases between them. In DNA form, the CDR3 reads TGCGCCAGCAGCTCTCCACGACCACCGGACAGGAGCGGGACCACAGATACGCAGTATTTT. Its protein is CASSSPRPPDRSGTTDTQYF.

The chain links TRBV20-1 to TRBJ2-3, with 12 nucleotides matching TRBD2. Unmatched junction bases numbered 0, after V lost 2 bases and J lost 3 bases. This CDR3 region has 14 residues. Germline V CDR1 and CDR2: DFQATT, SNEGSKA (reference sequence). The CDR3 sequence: CSARLAGGTDTQYF. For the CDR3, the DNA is TGCAGTGCTAGACTAGCGGGAGGGACAGATACGCAGTATTTT.

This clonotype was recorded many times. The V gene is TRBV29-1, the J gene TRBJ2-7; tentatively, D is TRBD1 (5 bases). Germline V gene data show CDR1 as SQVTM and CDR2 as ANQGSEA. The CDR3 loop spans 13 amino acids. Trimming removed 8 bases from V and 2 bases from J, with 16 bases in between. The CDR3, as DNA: TGCAGCACTTACATTTCAGGGACCTACGAGCAGTACTTC. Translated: CSTYISGTYEQYF.